Shown below are 16 T cell receptor beta chains from a single sample sequenced in a study of T cells after yellow fever vaccination. TCRdb used MiXCR to reprocess the 5' RACE reads, holding one entry per CDR3 protein. The sample has about 630,000 distinct CDR3 sequences, 9% to 15% seen once. Sequencing was performed on PBMCs, taken on the day of the yellow fever booster vaccination. The receptors derive from a man aged 25 to 45 who received the YFV17D yellow fever vaccine.

The V and J genes are TRBV6-2 or TRBV6-3 and TRBJ2-1, with a weak D call TRBD2 (6 bases). This CDR3 is 13 amino acids long. The germline gives CDR1 MNHEY, CDR2 SVGEGT. V was pared by 10 bases and J by 0 bases, with 10 bases between. As DNA, the CDR3 is TGTGCCATCGCGGGACTCTCCTACAATGAGCAGTTCTTC. Translation gives CAIAGLSYNEQFF.

This clonotype was seen only a few times. V is TRBV20-1 and J is TRBJ2-2; 8 bases fit TRBD2. Trimming cost V 0 bases and J 1 base; bases outside gene matches: 7. The CDR3 totals 17 residues. In germline, CDR1 is DFQATT, CDR2 SNEGSKA (reference sequence). The CDR3 spells CSARDPISGMNTGELFF. The CDR3, as DNA: TGCAGTGCTAGAGACCCAATTAGCGGGATGAACACCGGGGAGCTGTTTTTT.

The rearrangement uses TRBV6-2 or TRBV6-3 and TRBJ2-7, with D perhaps TRBD2 (5 bases). Germline lookup yields CDR1 MNHEY and CDR2 SVGEGT. Trimming cost V 4 bases and J 3 bases, with 13 bases left between them. The CDR3 is 14 amino acids. The CDR3 DNA reads TGTGCCAGCAGTTCCCCCACTGGAGGCTACGAGCAGTACTTC. The encoded protein is CASSSPTGGYEQYF.

V is TRBV5-6 and J is TRBJ2-1; 15 positions match TRBD2. Germline CDR1 is SGHDT and CDR2 is YYEEEE. This CDR3 contains 17 residues. The V gene end was trimmed by 2 bases and the J gene end by 8 bases; junction bases not matched to a gene: 8. The CDR3: CASSLRTSGRAFDEQFF. CDR3 nucleotides: TGTGCCAGCAGCTTACGGACTAGCGGGAGGGCCTTTGATGAGCAGTTCTTC.

This clonotype was recorded at least ten times. The CDR3 sequence: CASSESRRVNSYEQYF. CDR3 coding DNA: TGTGCCAGCAGTGAGTCTAGGCGCGTCAACTCCTACGAGCAGTACTTC. The rearrangement uses TRBV25-1 and TRBJ2-7; D uncertain. Germline V lookup: CDR1 MGHDK, CDR2 SYGVNS. The CDR3 runs to 16 residues. Trimming took off 3 bases at V and 0 bases at J, with 15 bases between the two ends.

In this sample, this clonotype turned up many times. This sequence joins TRBV21-1 and TRBJ2-7. TRBV21-1 is marked as a pseudogene. The CDR3 sequence is 15 residues long. The CDR3 sequence is CASSKSEGLLCEQYF. CDR3 sequence (DNA): TGTGCCAGCAGCAAATCGGAGGGGCTCCTCTGCGAGCAGTACTTC.

This clonotype appeared a few times. The CDR3 nucleotides read TGTGCCAGCGGACGTCTGGGACAGTTAAACACCGGGGAGCTGTTTTTT. Translation: CASGRLGQLNTGELFF. J is TRBJ2-2 and V is TRBV25-1, with 7 nucleotides matching TRBD1. Germline V gene data show CDR1 as MGHDK and CDR2 as SYGVNS. The CDR3 totals 16 residues. V dropped 8 bases and J dropped 2; count of bases not matched to a gene: 11.

This clonotype was recorded at least ten times. V usage is TRBV5-1 and J usage is TRBJ2-7; TRBD2 matches 10 bases. V trimming: 4 bases; J trimming: 4 bases; junction bases outside the gene matches: 5. The CDR3 loop spans 14 amino acids. Germline CDR1 and CDR2: SGHRS and YFSETQ. CDR3 amino acids: CASSPSSGRYEQYF. CDR3 nucleotides: TGCGCCAGCAGCCCCAGTAGCGGGAGGTACGAGCAGTACTTC.

The CDR3 here is CASSPGTGGGYEQFF. CDR3 DNA: TGTGCCAGCAGCCCCGGGACAGGGGGCGGTTATGAGCAGTTCTTC. This chain connects TRBV7-3 to TRBJ2-1; 12 nucleotides align to TRBD1. Trimming took 5 bases from V and 8 from J; bases not matched to a gene: 7. This CDR3 is built from 15 residues. Per germline, CDR1 SGHTA and CDR2 FQGTGA. The variable domain in full, with the rest retrieved from reference TRBV7-3 and TRBJ2-1, is GAGVSQTPSNKVTEKGKYVELRCDPISGHTALYWYRQSLGQGPEFLIYFQGTGAADDSGLPNDRFFAVRPEGSVSTLKIQRTERGDSAVYLCASSPGTGGGYEQFFGPGTRLTVL.

The chain recombines TRBV20-1 with TRBJ2-7; no clear D. The length of the CDR3 is 13 residues. Trimming removed 0 bases at V and 2 bases at J, with 8 bases between. Per germline, CDR1 DFQATT and CDR2 SNEGSKA (reference sequence). The CDR3 loop is CSARESRTYEQYF. CDR3 DNA sequence: TGCAGTGCTAGAGAATCCAGGACCTACGAGCAGTACTTC.

The chain recombines TRBV7-2 with TRBJ2-3; D is unclear. V was cut by 3 bases and J by 6 bases, with 7 bases left in between. CDR3 size: 12 residues. CDR1 SGHTA and CDR2 FQGNSA come from the germline V gene. CDR3 coding DNA: TGTGCCAGCAGCTTTGAGCTGGATACGCAGTATTTT. Its protein is CASSFELDTQYF.

This clonotype has a handful of counts. The chain has TRBV5-4 and TRBJ2-7; unclear D gene. The CDR3 covers 12 residues. The ends were cut back, 3 bases at V and 12 bases at J, with 16 bases in the middle. Germline V gene lookup returns CDR1 SGHNT and CDR2 YYREEE (reference sequence). The chain's CDR3 is CASSYDVESAYF. CDR3 DNA: TGTGCCAGCAGCTATGATGTAGAATCGGCGTACTTC. The variable domain in full, with the rest retrieved from reference TRBV5-4 and TRBJ2-7, is ETGVTQSPTHLIKTRGQQVTLRCSSQSGHNTVSWYQQALGQGPQFIFQYYREEENGRGNFPPRFSGLQFPNYSSELNVNALELDDSALYLCASSYDVESAYFGPGTRLTVT.

This clonotype was observed a few times. The V gene is TRBV3-1, the J gene TRBJ2-3; D gene uncertain. The ends were cut back, 0 bases at V and 2 bases at J, with 9 bases in the middle. The CDR3 runs to 15 residues. Germline CDR1 reads LGHDT; CDR2 reads YNNKEL (reference sequence). DNA for the CDR3: TGTGCCAGCAGCCAAGATACGAAGTACACAGATACGCAGTATTTT. Protein sequence: CASSQDTKYTDTQYF.

In this sample, this clonotype turned up many times. J is TRBJ2-1 and V is TRBV28; D may be TRBD2 (6 bases). The CDR3 is 19 residues long. V dropped 5 bases and J dropped 1 base, with 24 bases sitting between them. The germline V gene has CDR1 MDHEN and CDR2 SYDVKM. CDR3 sequence (DNA): TGTGCCAGCAGTCCATCGTTGGGAGAACCTGGGAGGTCCTACAATGAGCAGTTCTTC. Translated, it gives CASSPSLGEPGRSYNEQFF.

This clonotype was seen a few times. The V call is TRBV15, the J call TRBJ2-7; 9 bases align to TRBD1. This CDR3 contains 16 residues. Germline V gene lookup returns CDR1 LNHNV and CDR2 YYDKDF (reference sequence). The trim removed 3 bases at V and 4 bases at J, leaving 10 bases unmatched. The CDR3 DNA reads as TGTGCCACCAGCAGGCTACTGACAGGGGGTGTTTACGAGCAGTACTTC. Protein: CATSRLLTGGVYEQYF.

This clonotype was seen only a few times. The chain couples TRBV12-3 or TRBV12-4 to TRBJ1-4, with 9 bases lining up with TRBD1. Trimming removed 3 bases from V and 8 bases from J; junction bases left unmatched: 4. The CDR3 spans 14 residues. The CDR3 sequence is CASSLTGGFEKLFF. The CDR3 DNA reads as TGTGCCAGCAGTTTGACAGGGGGTTTCGAAAAACTGTTTTTT.